A selection of T cell receptor beta chains follows, all from one sample in a study of cytomegalovirus exposure and HLA in healthy donors. Generated by immunoSEQ multiplex PCR, the TCRdb table keeps only in-frame clones and is missing some. This repertoire shows some 130,000 clones, around two thirds found once; its top ten account for 2% to 2.5%. The specimen sequenced was PBMCs. Receptors originate from a woman in her fifties or sixties in good health and CMV-seropositive. Each CDR3 is given with its conserved first and last residue. Size is omitted from some rows. Given values are once, few, many or a class for expanded clones.

abundance,j_gene,v_gene,CDR3aa
NA,TRBJ1-1,TRBV4-1,CASSQDWTGGGTEAFF
NA,TRBJ1-2,TRBV4-1,CASSQDRVGGYTF
NA,TRBJ1-4,TRBV9,CASSPTGINEKLFF
NA,TRBJ2-5,TRBV28,CASSTNLLGAQETQYF
NA,TRBJ1-1,TRBV10-3,CAIEEGGFRGTEAFF
NA,TRBJ2-1,TRBV7-2,CASSLGVYRTNNEQFF
NA,TRBJ1-2,TRBV5-1,CASSQTDRDGYTF
few,TRBJ2-5,TRBV28,CASSQGMQTQYF
NA,TRBJ1-5,TRBV6-5,CASKRAANQPQHF
NA,TRBJ2-6,TRBV2,CASSRYSSPGANVLTF
NA,TRBJ2-7,TRBV18,CASSETSGGSYEQYF
few,TRBJ1-2,TRBV19,CASGAPNYGYTF
NA,TRBJ2-2,TRBV28,CASSSGDRVNTGELFF
NA,TRBJ2-7,TRBV18,CASSPPDGYEQYF
NA,TRBJ2-2,TRBV7-2,CASSSQANTGELFF
NA,TRBJ1-5,TRBV6-1,CASREENHRVASNQPQHF
once,TRBJ2-5,TRBV6-5,CASGDLGVGKETQYF
NA,TRBJ1-5,TRBV6-1,CASIGTGGNQPQHF
NA,TRBJ1-5,TRBV27,CASSFYGSNQPQHF
few,TRBJ1-2,TRBV5-5,CASSSSGQGGYGYTF
NA,TRBJ2-3,TRBV27,CASRYSGAADTQYF
NA,TRBJ1-4,TRBV7-9,CASSLGQGINGEKLFF
NA,TRBJ1-2,TRBV5-1,CASSSTGDNYGYTF
NA,TRBJ2-2,TRBV7-2,CASSFLTGELFF
NA,TRBJ1-5,TRBV4-1,CASSQGGVNQPQHF
NA,TRBJ2-5,TRBV7-8,CASSLGALSVETQYF
NA,TRBJ1-1,TRBV25-1,CASKGQGSMNTEAFF
NA,TRBJ1-5,TRBV2,CASSETGGVGPQHF
NA,TRBJ2-5,TRBV15,CATAPGRSAGVIETQYF
NA,TRBJ1-5,TRBV27,CASRRGTMAQHF
few,TRBJ1-2,TRBV2,CASKPGQGHGYTF
few,TRBJ2-7,TRBV27,CASSPWTGEHEQYF
few,TRBJ2-3,TRBV7-9,CASSALGQGLGTQYF
NA,TRBJ2-7,TRBV2,CASSVTLQVEQYF
NA,TRBJ2-6,TRBV27,CASSQGGLGGANVLTF
few,TRBJ1-1,TRBV29-1,CSVRTGRAEAFF
NA,TRBJ1-1,TRBV27,CASSFRQGNTEAFF
NA,TRBJ1-4,TRBV5-1,CASSSGQGFANEKLFF
once,TRBJ2-1,TRBV9,CASSVELADYNEQFF
NA,TRBJ1-1,TRBV5-6,CASSLVYRGGGTEAFF
NA,TRBJ2-5,TRBV11-2,CASSRGLAGVKETQYF
NA,TRBJ2-2,TRBV5-1,CASSLSGGGTGELFF
NA,TRBJ1-2,TRBV28,CASSSTENYGYTF
once,TRBJ1-1,TRBV9,CASSVVTAPAGAFF
NA,TRBJ2-7,TRBV5-1,CASSSRGTGPYEQYF
NA,TRBJ2-5,TRBV11-2,CASSPPGVYETQYF
NA,TRBJ1-1,TRBV25-1,CASSEKRGSTEAFF
NA,TRBJ2-7,TRBV7-8,CASSLFPPPGQGYYEQYF
NA,TRBJ2-5,TRBV28,CASSGTGGMETQYF
NA,TRBJ1-2,TRBV29-1,CSVPPRTGGSGGYTF
once,TRBJ2-5,TRBV19,CASRRRHLQETQYF
NA,TRBJ1-1,TRBV7-8,CASSSPSGGVSGEAFF
NA,TRBJ2-2,TRBV10-1,CASSEGFRETGELFF
NA,TRBJ1-5,TRBV25-1,CASSPGSGNQPQHF
NA,TRBJ2-1,TRBV7-3,CASSASGTGNEQFF
NA,TRBJ1-3,TRBV30,CAWTYSGNTIYF
NA,TRBJ1-1,TRBV21-1,CASSKARKEPPKKNTEAFF
NA,TRBJ2-1,TRBV7-2,CASRRDPTYNEQFF
NA,TRBJ2-1,TRBV19,CASSLRGQGISYNEQFF